One sample yielded the 20 T cell receptor beta chains listed below, sequenced in a study of cytomegalovirus exposure and HLA in healthy donors. Use of 60 Vbeta and 13 Jbeta primers characterized the PCR. Sequenced by immunoSEQ multiplex PCR; TCRdb stores in-frame clones only, minus some. The table records around 150,000 clones, 60% to 80% of them present only once. Sequencing was performed on PBMCs. The receptors here all came from a male donor in good health and CMV-seronegative.

The J gene is TRBJ1-4, the V gene TRBV2; D may be TRBD1 (5 bases). Germline V gives CDR1 SNHLY, CDR2 FYNNEI. The CDR3 is 15 residues long. Trimming removed 6 bases at V and 3 bases at J, with 14 bases between. The CDR3 sequence is CASRSGSGPNEKLFF. The CDR3 nucleotides read TGTGCCAGCAGGTCTGGATCAGGGCCTAATGAAAAACTGTTTTTT.

The V gene is TRBV7-2, the J gene TRBJ1-1; 7 bases agree with TRBD1. This CDR3 contains 16 residues. The junction had 7 bases not matched to a gene; V was cut back by 2 bases and J by 1 base. Germline lookup yields CDR1 SGHTA and CDR2 FQGNSA. The DNA of the CDR3 is TGTGCCAGCAGCTTACCGACAGGGCGTGGGAACACTGAAGCTTTCTTT. Protein: CASSLPTGRGNTEAFF. Full variable domain (remainder filled in from reference TRBV7-2 and TRBJ1-1): GAGVSQSPSNKVTEKGKDVELRCDPISGHTALYWYRQSLGQGLEFLIYFQGNSAPDKSGLPSDRFSAERTGGSVSTLTIQRTQQEDSAVYLCASSLPTGRGNTEAFFGQGTRLTVV.

V gene TRBV7-9 combines with J gene TRBJ1-2; 8 positions match TRBD1. This CDR3 is 17 amino acids long. Germline trimming cut 7 bases from V and 8 bases from J; bases unmatched to any gene: 21. Germline lookup yields CDR1 SEHNR and CDR2 FQNEAQ (reference sequence). Here the CDR3 reads CASTVDPTGGSLGGYTF. The CDR3 DNA reads as TGTGCCAGCACCGTCGATCCCACAGGGGGATCACTGGGAGGCTACACCTTC.

The J gene is TRBJ2-7, the V gene TRBV6-5; a possible D gene is TRBD1 (5 bases). The length of the CDR3 is 14 residues. V was pared by 0 bases and J by 4 bases, with 10 bases between. Germline values: CDR1 MNHEY, CDR2 SVGAGI. The CDR3: CASSYSKGRYEQYF. In DNA form, the CDR3 reads TGTGCCAGCAGTTACTCGAAGGGGCGATACGAGCAGTACTTC.

The CDR3 DNA sequence: TGCGCCAGCAGCTTATCTACCCTCATGAACACTGAAGCTTTCTTT. Its translation: CASSLSTLMNTEAFF. The genes are TRBV5-1 and TRBJ1-1; D is unclear. There are 15 residues in the CDR3. V was pared by 2 bases and J by 0 bases, with 11 bases between. Looked up from germline, CDR1 is SGHRS and CDR2 is YFSETQ.

The J gene is TRBJ2-6, the V gene TRBV5-1; tentatively, D is TRBD2 (5 bases). The CDR3 runs 14 residues. The V end was cut by 5 bases, the J end by 0 bases, with 6 bases between. CDR1 is SGHRS, CDR2 YFSETQ, per germline. CDR3 nucleotide sequence: TGCGCCAGCAGGGGGAGCTCTGGGGCCAACGTCCTGACTTTC. Residues: CASRGSSGANVLTF. Supplemented by reference TRBV5-1 and TRBJ2-6, the full variable domain reads KAGVTQTPRYLIKTRGQQVTLSCSPISGHRSVSWYQQTPGQGLQFLFEYFSETQRNKGNFPGRFSGRQFSNSRSEMNVSTLELGDSALYLCASRGSSGANVLTFGAGSRLTVL.

The CDR3 loop is CASSESTLGQGQETQYF. DNA for the CDR3: TGCGCCAGCAGTGAGTCGACTCTAGGACAGGGCCAAGAGACCCAGTACTTC. The genes are TRBV10-2 and TRBJ2-5, with 8 positions matching TRBD1. J lost 1 base, V lost 0 bases, and 7 bases had no gene match. CDR3 length: 17 amino acids. Per the germline V gene, CDR1 is WSHSY and CDR2 is SAAADI.

V and J are TRBV5-5 and TRBJ2-5, with TRBD2 as a possible D gene (6 bases). The germline V and J ends were trimmed by 5 bases and 4 bases, with 18 bases remaining between them. Germline V lookup: CDR1 SGHKS, CDR2 YYEKEE (reference sequence). The CDR3 contains 15 residues. This CDR3 reads CASSPGLRGGETQYF. The CDR3 nucleotides read TGTGCCAGCAGTCCGGGACTTAGGGGCGGAGAGACCCAGTACTTC.

The table lists this clone with a few counts. This chain uses TRBV5-1 with TRBJ1-4, with D possibly TRBD1 on 6 matching bases. Germline V gene lookup returns CDR1 SGHRS and CDR2 YFSETQ. V was clipped by 0 bases and J by 6 bases, with 15 bases between them. There are 16 residues in the CDR3. The CDR3 reads CASSLVQGAGDEKLFF. CDR3 DNA: TGCGCCAGCAGCTTGGTACAGGGTGCAGGGGATGAAAAACTGTTTTTT.

The J gene is TRBJ1-2, the V gene TRBV6-6, with 11 bases matching TRBD1. Germline trimming cut 8 bases from V and 7 bases from J; bases unmatched to any gene: 3. The CDR3 contains 12 residues. Germline V CDR1 and CDR2: MNHNY, SVGAGI (reference sequence). CDR3 DNA: TGTGCCAGCGTGGACAGGGGGCGTGGCTACACCTTC. This gives the protein CASVDRGRGYTF.

The chain employs TRBV5-4 and TRBJ2-7, with 14 bases that match TRBD2. V dropped 4 bases and J dropped 5; count of bases not matched to a gene: 8. This CDR3 comprises 16 residues. Per germline, CDR1 SGHNT and CDR2 YYREEE (reference sequence). The CDR3 spells CASSPPGLAGAHEQYF. CDR3 DNA sequence: TGTGCCAGCAGCCCACCGGGACTAGCGGGGGCCCACGAGCAGTACTTC.

This rearrangement joins TRBV5-1 to TRBJ2-1; 10 positions match TRBD1. Germline trimming cut 0 bases from V and 0 bases from J; bases unmatched to any gene: 0. Germline assignment: CDR1 SGHRS and CDR2 YFSETQ. The CDR3 consists of 16 residues. CDR3 bases: TGCGCCAGCAGCTTGGGGACAGGGGGCTCCTACAATGAGCAGTTCTTC. This gives the protein CASSLGTGGSYNEQFF.

This chain connects TRBV9 to TRBJ2-7; TRBD1 might be the D (7 bases). CDR1 SGDLS and CDR2 YYNGEE come from the germline V gene. The CDR3 is 14 amino acids. V was pared by 4 bases and J by 0 bases, with 11 bases between. The DNA of the CDR3 is TGTGCCAGCAGCCCGGGGGACAGCTCCTACGAGCAGTACTTC. This encodes CASSPGDSSYEQYF. Full variable domain (missing parts from reference TRBV9 and TRBJ2-7): DSGVTQTPKHLITATGQRVTLRCSPRSGDLSVYWYQQSLDQGLQFLIQYYNGEERAKGNILERFSAQQFPDLHSELNLSSLELGDSALYFCASSPGDSSYEQYFGPGTRLTVT.

This chain links TRBV27 with TRBJ1-2; 10 bases map to TRBD1. Germline V gene lookup returns CDR1 MNHEY and CDR2 SMNVEV (reference sequence). V lost 4 bases, J lost 4 bases, and 6 bases stayed unmatched. This CDR3 is 15 amino acids long. DNA for the CDR3: TGTGCCAGCAGTTCGTCCGGGACAGGGGCCTATGGCTACACCTTC. As protein: CASSSSGTGAYGYTF.

The chain combines TRBV19 with TRBJ1-6; D is ambiguous. CDR1 and CDR2 (germline): LNHDA, SQIVND (reference sequence). The length of the CDR3 is 15 residues. V was cut by 1 base and J by 0 bases, with 4 bases left in between. The CDR3 nucleotides are TGTGCCAGTAGTATAGTCAGCTCCTATAATTCACCCCTCCACTTT. Protein sequence: CASSIVSSYNSPLHF.

This clone was seen only once. The CDR3 region has the DNA TGTGCCAGCAGCCTCCGGGGGGAATATAATGAAAAACTGTTTTTT. Translating it yields CASSLRGEYNEKLFF. The chain has TRBV7-9 and TRBJ1-4; D might be TRBD1 (5 bases). CDR1 and CDR2 from the germline V gene are SEHNR and FQNEAQ (reference sequence). The CDR3 is 15 amino acids. Trimming took off 5 bases at V and 4 bases at J, with 14 bases between the two ends.

The V and J genes are TRBV5-6 and TRBJ1-6; D gene uncertain. With 0 bases removed from V and 6 bases from J, the gap between germline ends came to 13 bases. This CDR3 comprises 16 residues. CDR1 is SGHDT and CDR2 is YYEEEE in the germline V gene. This CDR3 is CASSLGPSAVNSPLHF. CDR3 bases: TGTGCCAGCAGCTTGGGGCCGTCCGCCGTTAATTCACCCCTCCACTTT.

Written as DNA, the CDR3 is TGCGCCAGTTCCGGTCTTTCCCCGGAGACTGGAAACACCATATATTTT. Translating gives CASSGLSPETGNTIYF. The rearrangement uses TRBV4-3 and TRBJ1-3; D gene unclear. CDR1 LGHNA and CDR2 YSLEER come from the germline V gene. The germline V and J ends were trimmed by 9 bases and 2 bases, with 20 bases remaining between them. This CDR3 contains 16 residues.

The rearrangement joins TRBV6-5 to TRBJ2-1; the match to TRBD2 covers 8 bases. With 4 bases clipped from V and 8 bases from J, the junction kept 10 bases outside the gene matches. This CDR3 is built from 15 residues. CDR1 MNHEY and CDR2 SVGAGI come from the germline V gene. The CDR3 is CASSFSGTRGYEQFF. The CDR3 nucleotides are TGTGCCAGCAGTTTCTCCGGGACTAGAGGCTATGAGCAGTTCTTC.

J is TRBJ1-3 and V is TRBV27, with D unclear. This CDR3 has 15 residues. Per the germline V gene, CDR1 is MNHEY and CDR2 is SMNVEV (reference sequence). Trimming removed 6 bases at V and 3 bases at J, with 15 bases between. For the CDR3, the DNA is TGTGCCAGCAGCCCCCGAAGAGCGAGTGGAAACACCATATATTTT. This translates into CASSPRRASGNTIYF.